The T cell receptor (beta chain) under discussion was sequenced for a study of blood T cell repertoires in COVID-19. This clone was counted a single time. The data were produced by immunoSEQ multiplex PCR, yet TCRdb's version contains in-frame clones alone and is incomplete. This table has about 250,000 clones, roughly 80% appearing once. The CDR3 runs to 14 residues. This sequence joins TRBV21-1 and TRBJ2-7; no check of the table's D call, TRBD1, against the DNA was made. TRBV21-1 is designated a pseudogene. Sequenced: peripheral blood. The receptor was derived from a woman of 80 years or more with acute or convalescent COVID-19. The CDR3 DNA follows: TGTGCCAGCAGCAAGGGACAGAACTCCTACGAGCAGTACTTC. Translation gives CASSKGQNSYEQYF.